These T cell receptor beta chains were read from a single sample in a study of identical twins. TCRdb re-called the 5' RACE reads through MiXCR, storing one row per CDR3 protein. The data hold roughly 470,000 distinct CDR3 sequences, with over 11% observed a single time. These data also featured in a second study, about yellow fever vaccine responses in identical twins.

The sample consisted of CD4+ T cells sorted from blood. The receptor source for this set is a woman aged 18-29 years in good health. Both conserved end residues are part of each CDR3. The D gene is left open where the match is weak. Only some rows state a clone size, as once, few, many or a class for expanded clones.

V	D	size	J	CDR3	DNA
TRBV24-1	TRBD2	few	TRBJ2-2	CATSETGTSGPNTGELFF	TGTGCCACCAGTGAAACCGGGACTAGCGGACCGAACACCGGGGAGCTGTTTTTT
TRBV28	-	-	TRBJ2-7	CASSLGREYSYEQYF	TGTGCCAGCAGTTTAGGCAGGGAATACTCCTACGAGCAGTACTTC
TRBV7-3	-	-	TRBJ2-3	CASSSPEGGRPDTQYF	TGTGCCAGCAGCTCTCCCGAGGGGGGGCGCCCAGATACGCAGTATTTT
TRBV12-5	TRBD1	few	TRBJ1-2	CASVGQGPSGYTF	TGTGCTAGTGTAGGACAGGGCCCGTCTGGCTACACCTTC
TRBV5-1	-	few	TRBJ2-3	CASSLGLLRTDTQYF	TGCGCCAGCAGCTTAGGGCTACTACGCACAGATACGCAGTATTTT
TRBV20-1	TRBD2	few	TRBJ2-3	CSARLRGQRGGGDTQYF	TGCAGTGCTAGACTCCGCGGGCAGCGGGGGGGTGGTGATACGCAGTATTTT
TRBV4-2	-	few	TRBJ1-6	CASSQEGSAANSPLHF	TGTGCCAGCAGCCAAGAAGGATCGGCCGCGAATTCACCCCTCCACTTT
TRBV6-4	-	-	TRBJ1-2	CASSQGFNYGYTF	TGTGCCAGCAGCCAGGGGTTTAACTATGGCTACACCTTC
TRBV12-3/TRBV12-4	TRBD2	many	TRBJ2-1	CASRLAGGLYNEQFF	TGTGCCAGCAGACTAGCGGGGGGCCTTTACAATGAGCAGTTCTTC
TRBV5-1	-	many	TRBJ1-1	CASSPLTAMNTEAFF	TGCGCCAGCAGCCCCCTGACAGCGATGAACACTGAAGCTTTCTTT
TRBV11-2	-	-	TRBJ2-5	CASSLGVRGRETQYF	TGTGCCAGCAGCTTAGGTGTCAGGGGAAGAGAGACCCAGTACTTC
TRBV24-1	-	few	TRBJ2-1	CATSDRTLGDEQFF	TGTGCCACCAGTGATCGCACGCTAGGGGATGAGCAGTTCTTC
TRBV28	-	few	TRBJ1-2	CASSIPSGGNYGYTF	TGTGCCAGCAGTATCCCATCGGGGGGCAACTATGGCTACACCTTC
TRBV4-1	-	many	TRBJ2-4	CASSQDRGNIQYF	TGCGCCAGCAGCCAAGATCGGGGAAACATTCAGTACTTC
TRBV7-2	-	-	TRBJ2-1	CASSSLIGFYNEQFF	TGTGCCAGCAGCTCCCTAATAGGGTTTTACAATGAGCAGTTCTTC
TRBV11-2	-	few	TRBJ2-1	CASSSRVGPGGSYNEQFF	TGTGCCAGCAGCTCAAGGGTAGGCCCCGGAGGCTCCTACAATGAGCAGTTCTTC
TRBV5-6	TRBD2	-	TRBJ2-2	CASSLSGGVAAGELFF	TGTGCCAGCAGCTTAAGCGGGGGCGTAGCCGCCGGGGAGCTGTTTTTT
TRBV6-2/TRBV6-3	-	-	TRBJ2-1	CASTTSRLDVEQFF	TGTGCCAGCACCACCTCTCGACTAGATGTTGAGCAGTTCTTC
TRBV5-1	-	-	TRBJ2-1	CASSRGQKDEQFF	TGCGCCAGCAGCCGAGGACAGAAGGATGAGCAGTTCTTC